The rows below give T cell receptor beta chains drawn from one sample of a study of graft-versus-host responses after intestinal transplantation. No cognate antigen is known for these TCRs. Assay used: immunoSEQ multiplex PCR; TCRdb lists only in-frame clones, some missing. The repertoire has roughly 64,000 clones, 85% to 95% of them found once; the top ten carry 1.7%. The source was unstimulated CD8+ T cells sorted from spleen or lymph node cells, collected before transplant. The receptor set was obtained from a human donor who was the organ donor for an intestinal transplant. The CDR3 runs from the conserved cysteine through the conserved F or W. The order of the fields is V gene, J gene, clone size, D gene, CDR3 DNA, CDR3 protein. A D gene is named only where the DNA matches it firmly. Some rows mark clone size as missing; the rest say once, few, many or name a class of expanded clone.

>TRBV5-4|TRBJ1-1|-|-
TGTGCCAGCAGCCCGGCGATGACGGGGTCCGCTGAAGCTTTCTTT
CASSPAMTGSAEAFF
>TRBV18|TRBJ1-1|-|-
TGTGCCAGCTCACCCCCGGGTAACACTGAAGCTTTCTTT
CASSPPGNTEAFF
>TRBV28|TRBJ1-1|-|-
TGTGCCAGCAGTTTACCTCAAGTTGGGGGCCTGAACACTGAAGCTTTCTTT
CASSLPQVGGLNTEAFF
>TRBV5-4|TRBJ1-6|-|TRBD1
TGTGCCAGCAGCGCCACCGGGACAGGGGTCTCACCCCTCCACTTT
CASSATGTGVSPLHF
>TRBV6-6|TRBJ2-7|-|-
TGTGCCAGCAGCGTAGGGGGGGGAGATTATGAGCAGTACTTC
CASSVGGGDYEQYF
>TRBV2|TRBJ2-1|once|TRBD2
TGTGCCAGCAGGCGACTAGCGGGAGGTCTGGGCAATGAGCAGTTCTTC
CASRRLAGGLGNEQFF
>TRBV2|TRBJ1-1|few|TRBD1
TGTGCCAGCAGTGAGCTTTGGTTAGGGGGCGAGACTGAAGCTTTCTTT
CASSELWLGGETEAFF
>TRBV9|TRBJ2-7|-|TRBD1
TGTGCCAGCAGCGTAGGGGGGACAGAGGACTACGAGCAGTACTTC
CASSVGGTEDYEQYF
>TRBV9|TRBJ2-5|-|TRBD2
TGTGCCAGCAGCTCCAGGGACCTAGCGGGAGCCCCTCGAGAGACCCAGTACTTC
CASSSRDLAGAPRETQYF
>TRBV2|TRBJ1-1|-|TRBD1
TGTGCCAGCAGTGATTCTGGGACAGGGATGAACACTGAAGCTTTCTTT
CASSDSGTGMNTEAFF